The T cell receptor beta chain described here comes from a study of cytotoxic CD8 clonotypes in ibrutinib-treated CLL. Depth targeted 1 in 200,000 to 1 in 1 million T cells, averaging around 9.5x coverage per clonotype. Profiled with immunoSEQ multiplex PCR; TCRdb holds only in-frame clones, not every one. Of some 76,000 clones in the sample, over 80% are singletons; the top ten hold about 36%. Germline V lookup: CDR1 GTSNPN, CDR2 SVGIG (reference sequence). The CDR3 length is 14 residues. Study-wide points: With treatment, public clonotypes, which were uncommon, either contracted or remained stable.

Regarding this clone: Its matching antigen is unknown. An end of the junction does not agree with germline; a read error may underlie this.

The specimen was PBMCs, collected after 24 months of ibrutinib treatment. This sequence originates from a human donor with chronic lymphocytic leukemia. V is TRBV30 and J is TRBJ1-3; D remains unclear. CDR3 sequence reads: CVWSLDGAGNTIYF. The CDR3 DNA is TGTGTCTGGAGTTTAGATGGGGCTGGAAACACCATATATTTT. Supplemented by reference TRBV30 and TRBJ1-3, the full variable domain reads SQTIHQWPATLVQPVGSPLSLECTVEGTSNPNLYWYRQAAGRGLQLLFYSVGIGQISSEVPQNLSASRPQDRQFILSSKKLLLSDSGFYLCVWSLDGAGNTIYFGEGSWLTVV.